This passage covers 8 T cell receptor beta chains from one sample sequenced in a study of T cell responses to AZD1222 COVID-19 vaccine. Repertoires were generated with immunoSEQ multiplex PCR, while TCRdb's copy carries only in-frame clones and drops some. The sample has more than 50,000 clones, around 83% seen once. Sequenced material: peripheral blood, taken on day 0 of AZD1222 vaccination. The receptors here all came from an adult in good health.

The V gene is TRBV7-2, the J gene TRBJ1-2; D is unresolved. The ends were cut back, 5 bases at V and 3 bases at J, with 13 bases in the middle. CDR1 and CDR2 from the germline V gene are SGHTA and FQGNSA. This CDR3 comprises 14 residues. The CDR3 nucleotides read TGTGCCAGCAGCCCGCGCGCAACTTACTATGGCTACACCTTC. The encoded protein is CASSPRATYYGYTF.

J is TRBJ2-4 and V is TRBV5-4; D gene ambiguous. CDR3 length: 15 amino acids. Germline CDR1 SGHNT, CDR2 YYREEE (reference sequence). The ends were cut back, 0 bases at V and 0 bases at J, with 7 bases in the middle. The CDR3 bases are TGTGCCAGCAGCTTGGGCCGATTAGCCAAAAACATTCAGTACTTC. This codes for CASSLGRLAKNIQYF.

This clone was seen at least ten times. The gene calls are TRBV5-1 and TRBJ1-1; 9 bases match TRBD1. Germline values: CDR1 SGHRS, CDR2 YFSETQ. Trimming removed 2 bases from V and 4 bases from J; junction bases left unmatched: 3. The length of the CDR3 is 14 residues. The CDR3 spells CASSLQGAPTEAFF. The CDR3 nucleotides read TGCGCCAGCAGCTTACAGGGGGCGCCCACTGAAGCTTTCTTT.

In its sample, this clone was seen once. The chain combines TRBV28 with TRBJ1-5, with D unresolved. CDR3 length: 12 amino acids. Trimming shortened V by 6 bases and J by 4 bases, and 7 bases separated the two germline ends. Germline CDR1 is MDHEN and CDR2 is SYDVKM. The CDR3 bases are TGTGCCAGCAGGATTACAAATCAGCCCCAGCATTTT. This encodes CASRITNQPQHF. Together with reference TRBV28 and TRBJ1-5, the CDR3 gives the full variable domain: DVKVTQSSRYLVKRTGEKVFLECVQDMDHENMFWYRQDPGLGLRLIYFSYDVKMKEKGDIPEGYSVSREKKERFSLILESASTNQTSMYLCASRITNQPQHFGDGTRLSIL.

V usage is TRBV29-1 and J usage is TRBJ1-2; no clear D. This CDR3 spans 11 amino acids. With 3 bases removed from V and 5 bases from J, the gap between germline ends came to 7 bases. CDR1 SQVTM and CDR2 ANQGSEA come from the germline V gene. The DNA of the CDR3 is TGCAGCGTTGATGACCGTTATGGCTACACCTTC. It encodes CSVDDRYGYTF.

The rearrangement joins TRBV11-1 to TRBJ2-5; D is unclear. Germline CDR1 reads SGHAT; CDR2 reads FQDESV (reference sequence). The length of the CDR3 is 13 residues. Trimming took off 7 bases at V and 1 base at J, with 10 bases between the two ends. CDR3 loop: CASTLTGQETQYF. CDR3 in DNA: TGTGCCAGCACCCTAACGGGCCAAGAGACCCAGTACTTC.

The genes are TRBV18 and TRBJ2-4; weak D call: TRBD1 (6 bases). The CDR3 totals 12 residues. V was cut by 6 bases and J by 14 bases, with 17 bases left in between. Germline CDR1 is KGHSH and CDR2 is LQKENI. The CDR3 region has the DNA TGTGCCAGCTCGGCAAAACAGGGTCCCAAGTACTTC. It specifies CASSAKQGPKYF. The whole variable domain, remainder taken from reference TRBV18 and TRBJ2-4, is NAGVMQNPRHLVRRRGQEARLRCSPMKGHSHVYWYRQLPEEGLKFMVYLQKENIIDESGMPKERFSAEFPKEGPSILRIQQVVRGDSAAYFCASSAKQGPKYFGAGTRLSVL.

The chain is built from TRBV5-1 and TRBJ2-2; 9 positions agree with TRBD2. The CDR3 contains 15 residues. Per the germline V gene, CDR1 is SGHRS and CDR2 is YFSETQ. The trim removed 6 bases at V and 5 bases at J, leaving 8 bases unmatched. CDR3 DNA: TGCGCCAGCACAGAGCGGGGGGTGAGGACCGGGGAGCTGTTTTTT. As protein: CASTERGVRTGELFF.